This TCR beta chain was documented in a study of blood T cell repertoires in COVID-19. Study-level background: Spain, Italy and the United States supplied samples that represented acute and convalescent COVID-19. The analysed material was cDNA or gDNA that came from T cells, B-cell-depleted T cells, or PBMCs.

Methods used by the authors: For nucleated cells, counts were estimated from reference gene primer amplification. The assay was immunoSEQ multiplex PCR, and TCRdb's table has in-frame clones only and misses some. That table supplies the V and J calls and clone size; D and trimming were determined from the DNA. This table has fewer than 150,000 clones, 85% to 90% appearing once. V was trimmed by 6 bases and J by 0 bases, leaving 6 bases between them. The V gene's germline CDR1 is MDHEN and CDR2 SYDVKM. The CDR3 totals 13 residues. Material for sequencing was peripheral blood. This clonotype was obtained from a man over 45 with active or convalescent COVID-19. The rearrangement links TRBV28 to TRBJ1-3; maybe TRBD1 (5 bases). As DNA, the CDR3 is TGTGCCAGCAGGCAGGGCTCTGGAAACACCATATATTTT. Translating it yields CASRQGSGNTIYF.